Following are 6 T cell receptor beta chains from one sample sequenced in a study of control samples from healthy donors and cancer patients. TCRdb keeps only in-frame clones here, not all; method: immunoSEQ multiplex PCR. The sample lists 100,000 to 150,000 clones, 92% occurring once. The sequenced sample consisted of blood. The receptors originated from a woman aged 45-65 years in good health.

V gene TRBV7-9 combines with J gene TRBJ2-7; 7 nucleotides align to TRBD2. Germline CDR1 reads SEHNR; CDR2 reads FQNEAQ (reference sequence). V was pared by 4 bases and J by 2 bases, with 5 bases of the junction left unmatched. CDR3 length: 14 residues. CDR3 loop: CASSWGGGTYEQYF. CDR3 DNA sequence: TGTGCCAGCAGCTGGGGGGGAGGAACCTACGAGCAGTACTTC.

The V call is TRBV25-1, the J call TRBJ1-2; D might be TRBD1 (5 bases). The CDR3 totals 13 residues. In germline, CDR1 is MGHDK, CDR2 SYGVNS. Trimming pared 5 bases from V and 5 bases from J, leaving 12 bases between. CDR3 sequence: CASSLAGTYGYTF. The CDR3 DNA reads TGTGCCAGCAGTCTGGCCGGGACGTATGGCTACACCTTC.

This rearrangement joins TRBV19 to TRBJ2-7; 10 nucleotides agree with TRBD2. The germline V gene encodes CDR1 LNHDA and CDR2 SQIVND (reference sequence). Trimming cost V 8 bases and J 5 bases; bases outside gene matches: 9. The CDR3 is 14 residues long. CDR3 DNA: TGTGCCAGTGGGTCAGCGGGAGGGCTCAACGAGCAGTACTTC. Its translation is CASGSAGGLNEQYF.

The chain employs TRBV19 and TRBJ2-6; possibly TRBD1 or TRBD2 for D (5 bases each). V was pared by 5 bases and J by 0 bases, with 11 bases between. Germline CDR1 and CDR2: LNHDA and SQIVND (reference sequence). The CDR3 is 16 amino acids. The CDR3 DNA sequence: TGTGCCAGTAGTTCGGGACGGCCCTCTGGGGCCAACGTCCTGACTTTC. Its translation: CASSSGRPSGANVLTF.

The count of this clone is one. The genes are TRBV30 and TRBJ1-5; D unresolved. Per germline, CDR1 GTSNPN and CDR2 SVGIG (reference sequence). The CDR3 has 15 amino acids. Trimming shortened V by 0 bases and J by 4 bases, and 13 bases separated the two germline ends. Written as DNA, the CDR3 is TGTGCCTGGAGTGTACTCGGTGAGCGTAATCAGCCCCAGCATTTT. Encoded protein: CAWSVLGERNQPQHF.

This clone came up once. The CDR3 loop reads CASSSQGVSPLHF. Written as DNA, the CDR3 is TGTGCCAGCAGTTCCCAGGGCGTATCACCCCTCCACTTT. The chain carries TRBV27 and TRBJ1-6; TRBD1 is a possible D gene (5 bases). CDR1 and CDR2 from the germline V gene are MNHEY and SMNVEV (reference sequence). The CDR3 has 13 residues. Trimming removed 4 bases from V and 10 bases from J, with 11 bases in between.